A selection of T cell receptor beta chains follows, all from one sample in a study of beta chain features in type 1 diabetes. Profiling relied on immunoSEQ multiplex PCR, and the TCRdb table lists in-frame clones only, not all of them. The sample contains more than 550,000 clones, about 14% of which appear only once. Sequenced sample: naive CD4+ T cells from blood. Receptors were obtained from a man aged 18 to 35 with type 1 diabetes. CDR3s include the opening cysteine and the closing phenylalanine or tryptophan. A D gene is named only where the DNA matches it firmly. The listing skips clone size in some rows; elsewhere it reads once, few, many or a size class.

V gene,J gene,clone size,D gene,CDR3 DNA,CDR3 protein
TRBV7-2,TRBJ2-5,NA,TRBD2,TGTGCCAGCAGCCGAAGCGGGGGGGCCGTCGGGCAAGAGACCCAGTACTTC,CASSRSGGAVGQETQYF
TRBV2,TRBJ2-3,NA,NA,TGTGCCAGCAGCGTCTCTGTCACAGATACGCAGTATTTT,CASSVSVTDTQYF
TRBV7-9,TRBJ2-1,NA,NA,TGTGCCAGCAGCTTACAAGACAATGAGCAGTTCTTC,CASSLQDNEQFF
TRBV5-1,TRBJ1-1,NA,NA,TGCGCCAGCAGCTTGGGCCAGAGGACTGAAGCTTTCTTT,CASSLGQRTEAFF
TRBV20-1,TRBJ2-1,NA,NA,TGCAGTGCGAGGACTGACAATGAGCAGTTCTTC,CSARTDNEQFF
TRBV7-2,TRBJ2-3,few,NA,TGTGCCAGCAGCTTACGGCCGGGGGGCGGTACAGATACGCAGTATTTT,CASSLRPGGGTDTQYF
TRBV2,TRBJ1-1,NA,NA,TGTGCCAGCAGCCTTTTTGAAGCCCCACCGAACACTGAAGCTTTCTTT,CASSLFEAPPNTEAFF
TRBV30,TRBJ1-6,few,TRBD1,TGTGCCTGGAGTCCCCGCCCGTACAGGGGGACCTCGGGCCCCGGGTCACCCCTCCACTTT,CAWSPRPYRGTSGPGSPLHF
TRBV11-2,TRBJ2-5,NA,NA,TGTGCCAGCAGCCCGCGGGGGCACCGAGAGACCCAGTACTTC,CASSPRGHRETQYF
TRBV19,TRBJ2-6,NA,NA,TGTGCCAGTAGTATAGGGGGTTCTGGGGCCAACGTCCTGACTTTC,CASSIGGSGANVLTF
TRBV7-3,TRBJ1-1,NA,NA,TGTGCCAGCAGCTTAACGAGACAAAATGAAGCTTTCTTT,CASSLTRQNEAFF
TRBV29-1,TRBJ2-5,few,TRBD2,TGCAGCGTTGAAGATCGGGGAGGGAGGGTGACCCAGTACTTC,CSVEDRGGRVTQYF
TRBV5-1,TRBJ2-3,few,NA,TGCGCCAGCAGCACTGATCCAGGGGCCACCACAGATACGCAGTATTTT,CASSTDPGATTDTQYF
TRBV6-1,TRBJ1-5,NA,TRBD1,TGTGCCAGCAGCCAGGGGGCAGGTCAGCCCCAGCATTTT,CASSQGAGQPQHF
TRBV29-1,TRBJ1-2,few,TRBD1,TGCAGCGTCAGAACAGGGGGCTTTGGCTACACCTTC,CSVRTGGFGYTF